The sequence of this T cell receptor beta chain was determined in a study of PD-L1 blockade in urothelial cancer. On the study more broadly: Patients previously received 0 to 3 chemotherapy regimens. Specimens of blood held a median count of roughly 150,000 T cells.

Libraries were prepared by immunoSEQ multiplex PCR; TCRdb keeps only in-frame clonotypes and omits some of them. The sample holds around 34,000 clones, approximately 80% seen once. The sample's time point: pretreatment peripheral blood. CDR3 length equals 15 residues. V was pared by 0 bases and J by 0 bases, with 7 bases between. CDR1 and CDR2 from the germline V gene are SGHRS and YFSETQ. The gene calls are TRBV5-1 and TRBJ2-1, with D uncertain. The starting material was PBMCs, obtained around atezolizumab (anti-PD-L1) treatment. This receptor was obtained from a man aged 80 or over with urothelial cancer. The CDR3 loop is CASSLAVSSYNEQFF. The CDR3, as DNA: TGCGCCAGCAGCTTGGCGGTAAGCTCCTACAATGAGCAGTTCTTC. Combining the CDR3 with reference TRBV5-1 and TRBJ2-1 gives the whole variable domain KAGVTQTPRYLIKTRGQQVTLSCSPISGHRSVSWYQQTPGQGLQFLFEYFSETQRNKGNFPGRFSGRQFSNSRSEMNVSTLELGDSALYLCASSLAVSSYNEQFFGPGTRLTVL.